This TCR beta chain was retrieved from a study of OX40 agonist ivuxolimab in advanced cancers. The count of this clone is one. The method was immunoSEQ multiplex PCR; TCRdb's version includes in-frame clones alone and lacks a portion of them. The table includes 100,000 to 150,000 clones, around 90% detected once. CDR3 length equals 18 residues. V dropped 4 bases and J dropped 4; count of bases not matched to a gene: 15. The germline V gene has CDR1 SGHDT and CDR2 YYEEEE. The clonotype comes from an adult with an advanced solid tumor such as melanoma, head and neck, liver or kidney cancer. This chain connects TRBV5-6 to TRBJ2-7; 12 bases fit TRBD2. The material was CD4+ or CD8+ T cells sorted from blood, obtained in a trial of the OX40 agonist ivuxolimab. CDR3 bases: TGTGCCAGCAGCAAACTAGCGGGAGGCTTTAGGCCAGAGTACGAGCAGTACTTC. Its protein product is CASSKLAGGFRPEYEQYF.